A selection of T cell receptor beta chains follows, all from one sample in a study of vaccination and CD4 T cells after COVID-19. TCRdb independently ran MiXCR on the PCR reads; one entry per CDR3 protein. The data hold some 26,000 distinct CDR3 sequences, with approximately 67% observed a single time. Their specific antigens are unknown. The specimen comprised CD4+ T cells from blood, cultured in vitro, sampled after SARS-CoV-2 vaccination. The receptors were sampled from a human donor who received a COVID-19 vaccine. CDR3s include the opening cysteine and the closing phenylalanine or tryptophan. Fields, in order: CDR3 protein, CDR3 DNA, J gene, clone size, D gene, V gene. D genes are given only for firm matches. A row's size may be missing; if present it is once, few, many or a size class.

cdr3_aa: CASSLTAGGKTQYF
cdr3_nt: TGTGCCAGCAGCTTAACTGCGGGGGGGAAGACCCAGTACTTC
j_call: TRBJ2-5
clone_size: .
d_call: TRBD2
v_call: TRBV7-3

cdr3_aa: CSALPGGETQYF
cdr3_nt: TGCAGTGCTCTCCCCGGGGGGGAGACCCAGTACTTC
j_call: TRBJ2-5
clone_size: .
d_call: TRBD2
v_call: TRBV20-1

cdr3_aa: CASSFRTGRSTDTQYF
cdr3_nt: TGTGCCAGCTCATTTCGGACAGGTCGAAGCACAGATACGCAGTATTTT
j_call: TRBJ2-3
clone_size: once
d_call: TRBD1
v_call: TRBV18

cdr3_aa: CASSPTGPADTQYF
cdr3_nt: TGTGCCAGCAGCCCCACGGGGCCCGCAGATACGCAGTATTTT
j_call: TRBJ2-3
clone_size: .
d_call: .
v_call: TRBV6-1

cdr3_aa: CASSQGGQGIQPQHF
cdr3_nt: TGTGCCAGCAGCCAAGGAGGACAGGGGATTCAGCCCCAGCATTTT
j_call: TRBJ1-5
clone_size: .
d_call: TRBD1
v_call: TRBV4-2

cdr3_aa: CSARVGGVSYNEQFF
cdr3_nt: TGCAGTGCTAGGGTCGGGGGGGTCTCCTACAATGAGCAGTTCTTC
j_call: TRBJ2-1
clone_size: .
d_call: TRBD2
v_call: TRBV20-1

cdr3_aa: CASSQVRGTEAFF
cdr3_nt: TGTGCCAGCAGCCAAGTCCGGGGCACTGAAGCTTTCTTT
j_call: TRBJ1-1
clone_size: .
d_call: .
v_call: TRBV14

cdr3_aa: CASSFRDRVTDTQYF
cdr3_nt: TGTGCCAGCAGTTTTCGGGACAGGGTAACAGATACGCAGTATTTT
j_call: TRBJ2-3
clone_size: .
d_call: TRBD1
v_call: TRBV7-2

cdr3_aa: CASSLGGSQSGYTF
cdr3_nt: TGTGCCAGCAGCTTAGGGGGAAGTCAGAGTGGCTACACCTTC
j_call: TRBJ1-2
clone_size: .
d_call: .
v_call: TRBV7-2

cdr3_aa: CASSLAGGFDYGYTF
cdr3_nt: TGTGCCAGCAGCTTAGCGGGGGGGTTCGACTATGGCTACACCTTC
j_call: TRBJ1-2
clone_size: .
d_call: .
v_call: TRBV7-8

cdr3_aa: CASSTHKGTNEKLFF
cdr3_nt: TGTGCCAGTAGTACTCACAAGGGAACTAATGAAAAACTGTTTTTT
j_call: TRBJ1-4
clone_size: .
d_call: .
v_call: TRBV19

cdr3_aa: CASSSYAGGTEAFF
cdr3_nt: TGTGCCAGCAGCTCTTACGCCGGGGGGACTGAAGCTTTCTTT
j_call: TRBJ1-1
clone_size: few
d_call: .
v_call: TRBV12-3/TRBV12-4

cdr3_aa: CATSAPGVPSQETQYF
cdr3_nt: TGTGCCACCAGTGCTCCAGGGGTCCCCTCCCAAGAGACCCAGTACTTC
j_call: TRBJ2-5
clone_size: .
d_call: .
v_call: TRBV24-1

cdr3_aa: CASSFGYTSGGQETQYF
cdr3_nt: TGTGCCAGCAGCTTTGGTTATACTAGCGGGGGCCAAGAGACCCAGTACTTC
j_call: TRBJ2-5
clone_size: .
d_call: TRBD2
v_call: TRBV7-2

cdr3_aa: CARIPWCLLDEQYF
cdr3_nt: TGTGCCAGAATCCCATGGTGTCTTTTGGACGAGCAGTACTTC
j_call: TRBJ2-7
clone_size: .
d_call: .
v_call: TRBV6-7

cdr3_aa: CAISESSENQPQHF
cdr3_nt: TGTGCCATCAGTGAGTCGTCAGAAAATCAGCCCCAGCATTTT
j_call: TRBJ1-5
clone_size: .
d_call: .
v_call: TRBV10-3

cdr3_aa: CASSYSRNQPQHF
cdr3_nt: TGTGCCAGCAGTTACTCGAGAAATCAGCCCCAGCATTTT
j_call: TRBJ1-5
clone_size: .
d_call: .
v_call: TRBV6-5

cdr3_aa: CATSSSTGVNTEAFF
cdr3_nt: TGTGCCACCAGCAGTTCGACAGGGGTGAACACTGAAGCTTTCTTT
j_call: TRBJ1-1
clone_size: .
d_call: TRBD1
v_call: TRBV15

cdr3_aa: CASSRTTSGGNTDTQYF
cdr3_nt: TGTGCCAGCAGCCGGACAACTAGCGGGGGGAACACAGATACGCAGTATTTT
j_call: TRBJ2-3
clone_size: few
d_call: TRBD2
v_call: TRBV7-2

cdr3_aa: CASSLIGGTPYEQYF
cdr3_nt: TGTGCCAGCAGCTTAATAGGGGGGACGCCTTACGAGCAGTACTTC
j_call: TRBJ2-7
clone_size: few
d_call: .
v_call: TRBV7-2

cdr3_aa: CASRRSSRDSPLHF
cdr3_nt: TGTGCCAGCCGCCGCTCATCGAGAGATTCACCCCTCCACTTT
j_call: TRBJ1-6
clone_size: .
d_call: .
v_call: TRBV6-2/TRBV6-3

cdr3_aa: CASSPHLRQGNTEAFF
cdr3_nt: TGTGCCAGCAGTCCACACCTCAGACAGGGGAACACTGAAGCTTTCTTT
j_call: TRBJ1-1
clone_size: .
d_call: TRBD1
v_call: TRBV6-1

cdr3_aa: CSARTGTTYGYTF
cdr3_nt: TGCAGTGCTAGGACCGGGACGACCTATGGCTACACCTTC
j_call: TRBJ1-2
clone_size: once
d_call: .
v_call: TRBV20-1

cdr3_aa: CAISDDTSGGTYEQYF
cdr3_nt: TGTGCCATCAGTGATGATACTAGCGGGGGCACCTACGAGCAGTACTTC
j_call: TRBJ2-7
clone_size: .
d_call: TRBD2
v_call: TRBV10-3

cdr3_aa: CASSRDSSSYEQYF
cdr3_nt: TGTGCCAGTAGTAGGGACAGTTCCTCCTACGAGCAGTACTTC
j_call: TRBJ2-7
clone_size: .
d_call: TRBD1
v_call: TRBV19

cdr3_aa: CSARRGKNTEAFF
cdr3_nt: TGCAGTGCTAGGCGGGGGAAGAACACTGAAGCTTTCTTT
j_call: TRBJ1-1
clone_size: .
d_call: .
v_call: TRBV20-1

cdr3_aa: CSARDHTGELFF
cdr3_nt: TGCAGTGCTAGAGATCATACCGGGGAGCTGTTTTTT
j_call: TRBJ2-2
clone_size: once
d_call: .
v_call: TRBV20-1

cdr3_aa: CASRTAEYSNQPQHF
cdr3_nt: TGTGCCAGCAGGACAGCAGAGTATAGCAATCAGCCCCAGCATTTT
j_call: TRBJ1-5
clone_size: .
d_call: .
v_call: TRBV6-1

cdr3_aa: CAWSVGGRYQETQYF
cdr3_nt: TGTGCCTGGAGTGTGGGGGGCAGGTACCAAGAGACCCAGTACTTC
j_call: TRBJ2-5
clone_size: once
d_call: .
v_call: TRBV30

cdr3_aa: CASSPRSGVKGYTF
cdr3_nt: TGTGCCAGCAGCCCCCGGTCAGGGGTCAAAGGCTACACCTTC
j_call: TRBJ1-2
clone_size: .
d_call: .
v_call: TRBV3-1